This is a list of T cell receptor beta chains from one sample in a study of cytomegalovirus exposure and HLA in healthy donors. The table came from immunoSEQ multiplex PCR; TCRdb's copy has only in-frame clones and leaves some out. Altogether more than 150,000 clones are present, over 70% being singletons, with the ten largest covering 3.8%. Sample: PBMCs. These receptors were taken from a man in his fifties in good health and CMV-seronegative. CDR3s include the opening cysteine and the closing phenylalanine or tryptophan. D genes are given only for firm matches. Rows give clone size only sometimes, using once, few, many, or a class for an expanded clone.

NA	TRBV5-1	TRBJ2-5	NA	TGCGCCAGCAGCGGGGAGAGGAGGCAAGAGACCCAGTACTTC	CASSGERRQETQYF
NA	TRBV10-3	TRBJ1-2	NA	TGTGCCTCCAGTCTACAGGGTTTGGATGGCTACACCTTC	CASSLQGLDGYTF
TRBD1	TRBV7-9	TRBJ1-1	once	TGTTCCAGCAGCCCCGGACAGGGGGAGGTAGGTGAAGCTTTCTTT	CSSSPGQGEVGEAFF
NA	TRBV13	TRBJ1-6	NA	TGTGCCAGCAGCCGTTATTACAGGTATAATTCACCCCTCCACTTT	CASSRYYRYNSPLHF
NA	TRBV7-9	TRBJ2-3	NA	TGTTCCAGCAGCTTTCATGAAGCAAGCACAGATACGCAGTATTTT	CSSSFHEASTDTQYF
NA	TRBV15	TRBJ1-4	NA	TGTGCCACCAGCAGAGACAGGGAGGCAGATGTTGATGAAAAACTGTTTTTT	CATSRDREADVDEKLFF
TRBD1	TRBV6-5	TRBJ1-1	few	TGTGCCAGCAGTCCGGGACAGGGGTTCACTGAAGCTTTCTTT	CASSPGQGFTEAFF
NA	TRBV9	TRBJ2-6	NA	TGTGCCAGCAGGGACAGCTCTGGGGCCAACGTCCTGACTTTC	CASRDSSGANVLTF
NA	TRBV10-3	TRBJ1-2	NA	TGTGCCATCAGTGTAGAGAAGTATGGCTACACCTTC	CAISVEKYGYTF
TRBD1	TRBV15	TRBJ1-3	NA	TGTGCCACAACCTCGCCGGGACAGGGGGTGAACACCATATATTTT	CATTSPGQGVNTIYF
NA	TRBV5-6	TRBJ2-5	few	TGTGCCAGCAGCTTGCGTGAGACCCAGTACTTC	CASSLRETQYF
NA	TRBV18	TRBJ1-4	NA	TGTGCCAGCTCAGCCCGGGGAAAAAATGAAAAACTGTTTTTT	CASSARGKNEKLFF
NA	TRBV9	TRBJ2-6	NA	TGTGCCAGCAGCGTCAGGGGTCCTGGGGCCAACGTCCTGACTTTC	CASSVRGPGANVLTF